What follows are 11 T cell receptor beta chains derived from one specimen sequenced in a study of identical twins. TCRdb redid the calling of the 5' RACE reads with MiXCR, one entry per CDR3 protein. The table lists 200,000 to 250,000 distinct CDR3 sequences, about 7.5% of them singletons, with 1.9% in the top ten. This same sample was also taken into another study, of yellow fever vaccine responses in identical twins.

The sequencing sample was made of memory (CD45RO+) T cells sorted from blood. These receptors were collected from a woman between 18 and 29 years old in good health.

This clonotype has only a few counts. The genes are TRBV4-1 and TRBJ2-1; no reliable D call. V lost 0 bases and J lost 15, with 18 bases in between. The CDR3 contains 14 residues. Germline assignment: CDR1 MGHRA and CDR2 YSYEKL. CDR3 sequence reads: CASSQDFVRDQGFF. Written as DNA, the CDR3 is TGCGCCAGCAGCCAAGATTTCGTTCGAGACCAAGGGTTCTTC.

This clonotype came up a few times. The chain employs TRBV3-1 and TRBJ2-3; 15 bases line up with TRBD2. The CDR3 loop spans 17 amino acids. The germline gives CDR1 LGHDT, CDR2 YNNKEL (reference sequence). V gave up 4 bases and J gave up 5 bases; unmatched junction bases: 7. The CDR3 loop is CASSRRTSGGAIDTQYF. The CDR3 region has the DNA TGTGCCAGCAGCCGGAGGACTAGCGGGGGGGCCATAGATACGCAGTATTTT.

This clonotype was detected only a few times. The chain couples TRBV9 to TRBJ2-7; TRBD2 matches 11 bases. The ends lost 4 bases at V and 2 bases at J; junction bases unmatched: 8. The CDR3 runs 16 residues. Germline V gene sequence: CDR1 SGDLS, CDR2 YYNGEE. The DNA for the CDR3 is TGTGCCAGCAGCCCGACGACTAGCGGGGCTACCTACGAGCAGTACTTC. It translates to CASSPTTSGATYEQYF. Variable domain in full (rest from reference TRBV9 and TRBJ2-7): DSGVTQTPKHLITATGQRVTLRCSPRSGDLSVYWYQQSLDQGLQFLIQYYNGEERAKGNILERFSAQQFPDLHSELNLSSLELGDSALYFCASSPTTSGATYEQYFGPGTRLTVT.

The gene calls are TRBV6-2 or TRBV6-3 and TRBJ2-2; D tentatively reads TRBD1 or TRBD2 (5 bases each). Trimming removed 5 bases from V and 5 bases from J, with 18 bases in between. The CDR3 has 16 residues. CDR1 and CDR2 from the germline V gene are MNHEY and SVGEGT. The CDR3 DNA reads TGTGCCAGCAGTCCCCTGGGGGAGATCTGGACCGGGGAGCTGTTTTTT. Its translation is CASSPLGEIWTGELFF.

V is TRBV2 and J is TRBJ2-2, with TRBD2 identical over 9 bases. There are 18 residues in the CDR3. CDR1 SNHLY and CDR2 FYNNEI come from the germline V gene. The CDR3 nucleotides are TGTACCTTCAGCCCGGGGGGTAGCGGGAGTGTTCCGACCGGGGAGCTGTTTTTT. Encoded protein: CTFSPGGSGSVPTGELFF.

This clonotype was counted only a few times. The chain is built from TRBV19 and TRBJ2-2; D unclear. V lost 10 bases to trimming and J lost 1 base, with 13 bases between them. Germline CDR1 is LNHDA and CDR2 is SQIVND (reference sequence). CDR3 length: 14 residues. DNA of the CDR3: TGTGCCACCACAATCTGGGGGAACACCGGGGAGCTGTTTTTT. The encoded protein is CATTIWGNTGELFF.

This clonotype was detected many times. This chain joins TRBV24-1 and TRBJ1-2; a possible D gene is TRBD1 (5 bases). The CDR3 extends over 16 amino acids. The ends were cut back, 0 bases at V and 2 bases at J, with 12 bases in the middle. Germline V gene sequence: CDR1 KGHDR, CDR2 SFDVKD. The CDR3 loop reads CATSDLMQGLNYGYTF. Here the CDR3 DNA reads TGTGCCACCAGTGATTTGATGCAGGGACTGAACTATGGCTACACCTTC.

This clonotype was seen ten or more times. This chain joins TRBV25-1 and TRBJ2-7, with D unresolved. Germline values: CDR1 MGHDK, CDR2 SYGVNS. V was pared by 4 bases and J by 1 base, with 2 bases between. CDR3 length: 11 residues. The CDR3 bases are TGTGCCAGCAGTGGGTCCTACGAGCAGTACTTC. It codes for CASSGSYEQYF.

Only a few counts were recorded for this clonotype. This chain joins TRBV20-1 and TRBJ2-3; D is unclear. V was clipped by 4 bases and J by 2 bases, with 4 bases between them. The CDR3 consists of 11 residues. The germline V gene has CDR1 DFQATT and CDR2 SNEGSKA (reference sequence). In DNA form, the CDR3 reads TGCAGTGCTACATCCACAGATACGCAGTATTTT. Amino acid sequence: CSATSTDTQYF.

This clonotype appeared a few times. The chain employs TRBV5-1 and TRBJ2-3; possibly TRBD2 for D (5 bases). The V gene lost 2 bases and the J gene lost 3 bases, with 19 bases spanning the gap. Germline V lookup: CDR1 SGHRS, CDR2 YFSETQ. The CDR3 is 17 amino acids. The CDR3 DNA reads TGCGCCAGCAGCTTAAACCCCGGGATACTTAATACAGATACGCAGTATTTT. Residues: CASSLNPGILNTDTQYF.

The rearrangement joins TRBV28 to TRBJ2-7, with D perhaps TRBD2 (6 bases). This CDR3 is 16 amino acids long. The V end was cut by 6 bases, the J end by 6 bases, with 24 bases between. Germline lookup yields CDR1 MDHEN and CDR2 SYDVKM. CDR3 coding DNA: TGTGCCAGCAGCCCGCATCGCATTGGGGGGTTAGGCGAGCAGTACTTC. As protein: CASSPHRIGGLGEQYF.